The 2 T cell receptor beta chains reported below all come from one sample, sequenced in a study of shared clonotypes between healthy human individuals. Libraries were prepared by immunoSEQ multiplex PCR; TCRdb keeps only in-frame clonotypes and omits some of them. The table lists roughly 500,000 clones, approximately 79% of them singletons. The sample was PBMCs. The receptors were sampled from a woman in her 40s in good health. Some clones in this sample may be carry-over from other donors' samples.

There are a few counts of this clone. This chain links TRBV29-1 with TRBJ2-5; 10 bases align to TRBD2. This CDR3 spans 14 amino acids. The trim removed 6 bases at V and 4 bases at J, leaving 8 bases unmatched. Germline V gene lookup returns CDR1 SQVTM and CDR2 ANQGSEA. The CDR3 DNA is TGCAGCGTGGGGGTGGTAGCGGGAGGAGAGACCCAGTACTTC. Translating it yields CSVGVVAGGETQYF.

In nucleotides, the CDR3 is TGCGCCAGCAAGATCGGGACAACCAACACCGGGGAGCTGTTTTTT. Translating it yields CASKIGTTNTGELFF. J is TRBJ2-2 and V is TRBV5-1, with a weak D call TRBD1 (6 bases). V lost 6 bases and J lost 2, with 14 bases in between. Looked up from germline, CDR1 is SGHRS and CDR2 is YFSETQ. This CDR3 contains 15 residues.